The 7 T cell receptor beta chains given below trace back to one sample, sequenced in a study of blood T cell repertoires in COVID-19. Data came from immunoSEQ multiplex PCR; TCRdb stores just in-frame clones and leaves some out. The sample shows under 80,000 clones, 65% to 90% of them seen only once. Sample: peripheral blood. All receptors come from a woman aged 55-69 years with acute or convalescent COVID-19.

The genes are TRBV2 and TRBJ1-6; the match to TRBD1 covers 8 bases. V trimming: 7 bases; J trimming: 8 bases; junction bases outside the gene matches: 4. The germline V gene has CDR1 SNHLY and CDR2 FYNNEI. CDR3 length equals 13 residues. The DNA of the CDR3 is TGTGCCAGCATTGGACAGGGATATTCACCCCTCCACTTT. It encodes CASIGQGYSPLHF.

V usage is TRBV6-2 or TRBV6-3 and J usage is TRBJ2-6, with TRBD1 identical over 7 bases. This CDR3 is 16 amino acids long. The ends lost 4 bases at V and 0 bases at J; junction bases unmatched: 3. Germline lookup yields CDR1 MNHEY and CDR2 SVGEGT. In nucleotides, the CDR3 is TGTGCCAGCAGTTTCGACAGGGTCTCTGGGGCCAACGTCCTGACTTTC. This gives the protein CASSFDRVSGANVLTF.

This clone has a handful of counts. The chain combines TRBV10-1 with TRBJ1-5, with D tentatively TRBD1 (6 bases). V lost 2 bases, J lost 3 bases, and 14 bases lay in between. From germline, CDR1 is WNHNN and CDR2 SYGVQD (reference sequence). The CDR3 loop spans 16 amino acids. DNA for the CDR3: TGCGCCAGCAGTGAGCGGGACACTCTTATCAATCAGCCCCAGCATTTT. Protein product: CASSERDTLINQPQHF.

The J gene is TRBJ2-7, the V gene TRBV5-5, with 7 bases lining up with TRBD2. With 2 bases clipped from V and 3 bases from J, the junction kept 11 bases outside the gene matches. Germline V gene sequence: CDR1 SGHKS, CDR2 YYEKEE (reference sequence). The CDR3 is 16 residues long. CDR3 region: CASSFPWGGVYYEQYF. The DNA for the CDR3 is TGTGCCAGCAGCTTCCCTTGGGGGGGAGTTTACTACGAGCAGTACTTC.

The V and J genes are TRBV7-2 and TRBJ1-1; D gene uncertain. The CDR3 totals 17 residues. V was clipped by 1 base and J by 4 bases, with 19 bases between them. From germline, CDR1 is SGHTA and CDR2 FQGNSA. The CDR3 DNA follows: TGTGCCAGCAGCTTAGGGAATAGTGGGAGGGATGGCACTGAAGCTTTCTTT. It encodes CASSLGNSGRDGTEAFF.

This clone appeared once. The chain is built from TRBV19 and TRBJ1-2, with 10 nucleotides matching TRBD1. The CDR3 length is 15 residues. Germline lookup yields CDR1 LNHDA and CDR2 SQIVND (reference sequence). The ends lost 5 bases at V and 4 bases at J; junction bases unmatched: 7. CDR3 nucleotide sequence: TGTGCCAGTAGTGTCCCGGGACAGGGGACCTATGGCTACACCTTC. It translates to CASSVPGQGTYGYTF.

As DNA, the CDR3 is TGTGCCAGCAGCTCGGGACAGCCAACCGGGGAGCTGTTTTTT. Amino acids: CASSSGQPTGELFF. The chain joins TRBV11-3 to TRBJ2-2; TRBD1 aligns across 7 bases. This CDR3 has 14 residues. Looked up from germline, CDR1 is SGHNT and CDR2 is YENEEA. V was clipped by 4 bases and J by 5 bases; unmatched bases: 4.